The present T cell receptor (beta chain) was sequenced within a study of shared clonotypes between healthy human individuals. The CDR3 runs to 13 residues. Between the trimmed V and J ends, which lost 0 bases and 3 bases, there was a span of 6 bases. CDR1 SGHNT and CDR2 YYREEE come from the germline V gene (reference sequence). Comments on this clone: Its antigen is undetermined. The identical CDR3 is also encoded by other nucleotide sequences in the sample.

The test was conducted at deep level. The data were produced by immunoSEQ multiplex PCR, yet TCRdb's version contains in-frame clones alone and is incomplete. Of roughly 510,000 clones detected, roughly 85% appear once; the ten largest clones hold around 12%. Donation came from healthy HIV-negative adults that had no recent acute infections or vaccinations. Donors comprised only Caucasian adults living in Nashville, Tennessee. Broader study findings: It was the few donors that limited the genetic and exposure-history diversity represented.

Material for sequencing was PBMCs. The chain recombines TRBV5-4 with TRBJ1-2; D uncertain. The clonotype originates from a woman aged 35 to 49 in good health. Some clones in this sample may be carry-over from other donors' samples. Written as DNA, the CDR3 is TGTGCCAGCAGCTTGGACAGCCACTATGGCTACACCTTC. It is translated as CASSLDSHYGYTF.